This TCR beta chain is drawn from a study of read filtering for tumor transcriptome and immune sequencing. Across the study: TCR-mapped reads were about 3.5 to 11 million with IR-seq versus roughly 75 to 1,400 with RNA-seq. General observations from the study: About 81.9% of IR-seq clonotypes had one read, totaling around 3.4% of reads; RNA-seq: 74.6% and 44.6%.

This library used approximately 0.4 ug RNA and molecular barcoded adaptors spanning alpha/delta and beta/gamma chains. TCRdb processed the reads anew with MiXCR; each CDR3 protein has one entry. The table lists 20,000 to 25,000 distinct CDR3 sequences, under 25% of them singletons. In its sample, this clonotype was seen many times. As yet, its antigen is unknown. The CDR3 is made up of 14 amino acids. Per the germline V gene, CDR1 is LGHDT and CDR2 is YNNKEL (reference sequence). The V end lost 4 bases, the J end lost 6 bases, and 16 bases lay between the germline ends. The clonotype was recovered from a donor at least 40 years old with multiple myeloma. Sequencing used a population of CD138-negative cells sorted from bone marrow. The chain joins TRBV3-1 to TRBJ2-7; D may match TRBD1 or TRBD2 (5 bases each). This CDR3 is CASSPLGETGEQYF. CDR3 nucleotide sequence: TGTGCCAGCAGCCCCTTAGGGGAGACGGGCGAGCAGTACTTC.